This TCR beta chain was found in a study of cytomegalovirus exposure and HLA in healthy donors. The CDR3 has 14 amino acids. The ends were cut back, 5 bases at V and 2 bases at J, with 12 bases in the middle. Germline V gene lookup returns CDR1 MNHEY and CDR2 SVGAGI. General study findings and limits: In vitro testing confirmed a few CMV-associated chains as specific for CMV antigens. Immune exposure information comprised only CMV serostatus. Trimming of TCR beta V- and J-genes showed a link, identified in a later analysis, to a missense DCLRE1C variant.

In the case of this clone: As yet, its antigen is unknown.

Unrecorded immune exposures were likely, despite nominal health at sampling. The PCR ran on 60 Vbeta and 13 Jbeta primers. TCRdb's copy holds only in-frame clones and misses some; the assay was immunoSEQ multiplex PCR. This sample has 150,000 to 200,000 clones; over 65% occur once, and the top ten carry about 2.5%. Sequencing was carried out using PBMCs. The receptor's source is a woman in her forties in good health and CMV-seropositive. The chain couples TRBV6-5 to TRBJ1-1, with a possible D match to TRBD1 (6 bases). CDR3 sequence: CASSQRDINTEAFF. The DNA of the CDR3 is TGTGCCAGCAGTCAACGGGACATCAACACTGAAGCTTTCTTT.